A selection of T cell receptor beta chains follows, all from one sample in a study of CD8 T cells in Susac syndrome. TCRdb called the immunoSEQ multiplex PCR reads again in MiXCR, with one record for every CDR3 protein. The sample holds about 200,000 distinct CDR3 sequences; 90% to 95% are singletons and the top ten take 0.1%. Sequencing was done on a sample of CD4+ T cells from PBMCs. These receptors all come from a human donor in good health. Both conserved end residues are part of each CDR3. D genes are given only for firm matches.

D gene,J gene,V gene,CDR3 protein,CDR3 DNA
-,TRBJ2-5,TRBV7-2,CASSLYETQYF,TGTGCCAGCAGCTTATATGAGACCCAGTACTTC
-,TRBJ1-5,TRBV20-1,CSAATRDTAYRDQPQHF,TGCAGTGCTGCCACCCGGGACACAGCCTACCGGGATCAGCCCCAGCATTTT
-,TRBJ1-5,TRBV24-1,CATSDTRDNQPQHF,TGTGCCACCAGTGATACTAGGGACAATCAGCCCCAGCATTTT
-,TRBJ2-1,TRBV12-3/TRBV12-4,CASSINRDLGHNEQFF,TGTGCCAGCAGCATAAACCGGGATTTAGGCCACAATGAGCAGTTCTTC
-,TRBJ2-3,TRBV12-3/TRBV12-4,CASSYGVDTDTQYF,TGTGCCAGCAGTTATGGGGTAGACACAGATACGCAGTATTTT
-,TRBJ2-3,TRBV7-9,CASSLASAVGTDTQYF,TGTGCCAGCAGCTTAGCGTCCGCGGTGGGCACAGATACGCAGTATTTT
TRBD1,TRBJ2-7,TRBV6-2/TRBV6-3,CASSARTGANYEQYF,TGTGCCAGCAGTGCAAGGACAGGGGCGAATTACGAGCAGTACTTC
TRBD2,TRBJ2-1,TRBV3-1,CASSQRLGGGEQFF,TGTGCCAGCAGCCAAAGATTAGGCGGGGGTGAGCAGTTCTTC
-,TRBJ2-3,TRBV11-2,CAAQRFRSTDTQYF,TGTGCCGCCCAGAGATTTCGCAGCACAGATACGCAGTATTTT
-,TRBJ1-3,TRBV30,CAWNPQSGNTIYF,TGTGCCTGGAACCCGCAGTCTGGAAACACCATATATTTT
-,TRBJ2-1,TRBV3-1,CASSAQRLNEQFF,TGTGCCAGCAGCGCACAGCGGCTTAATGAGCAGTTCTTC